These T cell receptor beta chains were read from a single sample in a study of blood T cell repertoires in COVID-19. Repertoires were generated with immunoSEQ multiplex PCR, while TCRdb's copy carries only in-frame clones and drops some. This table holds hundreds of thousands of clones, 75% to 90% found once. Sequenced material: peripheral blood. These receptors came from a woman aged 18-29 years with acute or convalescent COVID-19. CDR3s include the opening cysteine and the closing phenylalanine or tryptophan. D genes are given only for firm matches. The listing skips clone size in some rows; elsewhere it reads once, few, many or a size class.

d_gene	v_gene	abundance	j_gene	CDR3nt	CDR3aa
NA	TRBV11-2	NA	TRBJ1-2	TGTGCCAGCAGCAAGGGACTCCAACTGGATGGCTACACCTTC	CASSKGLQLDGYTF
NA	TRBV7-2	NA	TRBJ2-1	TGTGCCAGCAACAGTTGGGCCTCGGAGCAGTTCTTC	CASNSWASEQFF
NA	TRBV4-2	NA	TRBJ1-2	TGTGCCAGCAGCCAAGAAGGGGTCTATGGCTACACCTTC	CASSQEGVYGYTF
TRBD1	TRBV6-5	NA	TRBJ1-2	TGTGCCACCCGACGACAGGGCCCCCTCTATGGCTACACCTTC	CATRRQGPLYGYTF
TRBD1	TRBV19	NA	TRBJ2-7	TGTGCCAGTAGGTCGACAGGGGAAGCCAGCTACGAGCAGTACTTC	CASRSTGEASYEQYF
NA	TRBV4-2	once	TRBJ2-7	TGTGCCAGCAGCCAAGGGCCCGCCGGAGGGATAGACGAGCAGTACTTC	CASSQGPAGGIDEQYF
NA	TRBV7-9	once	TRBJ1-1	TGTGCCAGCAGCTTCAAGGAGGGGTTGAACACTGAAGCTTTCTTT	CASSFKEGLNTEAFF
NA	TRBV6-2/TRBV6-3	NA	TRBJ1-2	TGTGCCAGCAGTTACAGCGGCTCCCGGGGGTCATTAGACACCTTC	CASSYSGSRGSLDTF
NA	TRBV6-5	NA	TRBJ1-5	TGTGCCAGCACCCGGGACATATTTAATCAGCCCCAGCATTTT	CASTRDIFNQPQHF
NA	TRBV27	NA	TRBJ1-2	TGTGCCAGCAGTTCCTATATAACAGGAAACTATGGCTACACCTTC	CASSSYITGNYGYTF
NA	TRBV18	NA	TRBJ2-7	TGTGCCAGCTCACTCCAGTGGGCCCAAAACTCCTACGAGCAGTACTTC	CASSLQWAQNSYEQYF
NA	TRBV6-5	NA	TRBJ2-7	TGTGCCAGTATACAGGCCTACGAGCAGTACTTC	CASIQAYEQYF
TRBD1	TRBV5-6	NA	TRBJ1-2	TGTGCCAGCAGCAGGACAGGGAACTATGGCTACACCTTC	CASSRTGNYGYTF
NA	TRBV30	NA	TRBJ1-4	TGTGCCTGGACCCGACCCGGAGGCGAAAAACTGTTTTTT	CAWTRPGGEKLFF
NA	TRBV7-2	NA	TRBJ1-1	TGTGCCAGCAGCTTAGGGACAGCCCCGAACACTGAAGCTTTCTTT	CASSLGTAPNTEAFF
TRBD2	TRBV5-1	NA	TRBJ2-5	TGCGCCAGCAGCCCCGCCACCCTAGCGGAGCCACAAGAGACCCAGTACTTC	CASSPATLAEPQETQYF
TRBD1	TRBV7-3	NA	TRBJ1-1	TGTGCCAGCAGCTCCGAGGGGGCGCGGAACACTGAAGCTTTCTTT	CASSSEGARNTEAFF
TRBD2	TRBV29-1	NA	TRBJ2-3	TGCAGCGTTGGGCGGGGGTTCACAGATACGCAGTATTTT	CSVGRGFTDTQYF
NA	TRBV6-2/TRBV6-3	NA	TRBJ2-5	TGTGCCAGCAGTTTAGTCCGATTAGAGACCCAGTACTTC	CASSLVRLETQYF
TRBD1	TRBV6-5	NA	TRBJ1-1	TGTGCCAGCAGTTACCGGGGACAGTTAAACACTGAAGCTTTCTTT	CASSYRGQLNTEAFF
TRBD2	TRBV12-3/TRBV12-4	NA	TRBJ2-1	TGTGCCAGCGGACTAGTAGGCGATGAGCAGTTCTTC	CASGLVGDEQFF
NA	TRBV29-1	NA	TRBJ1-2	TGCAGCGTTGTCGGGGATTACGGGAGAGCCTATGGCTACACCTTC	CSVVGDYGRAYGYTF
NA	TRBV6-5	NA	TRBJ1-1	TGTGCCAGCAGGGACAGCCTTTGGAGCACTGAAGCTTTCTTT	CASRDSLWSTEAFF
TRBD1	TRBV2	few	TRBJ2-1	TGTGCCAGCAGTTTCGGACAGGGAACCTACAATGAGCAGTTCTTC	CASSFGQGTYNEQFF
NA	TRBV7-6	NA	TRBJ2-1	TGTGCCAGCAGCTTAAGAGTCTCAAACCCCAACAATGAGCAGTTCTTC	CASSLRVSNPNNEQFF
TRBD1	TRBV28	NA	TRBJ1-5	TGTGCCAGCAGTTTACAGGGGGCGGGCAATCAGCCCCAGCATTTT	CASSLQGAGNQPQHF
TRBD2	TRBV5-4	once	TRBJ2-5	TGTGCCAGCAGCCCCACTAGCGGCCAAGAGACCCAGTACTTC	CASSPTSGQETQYF